This T cell receptor (beta chain) was found in a study of cytomegalovirus exposure and HLA in healthy donors. The study's findings and limits: The study had only CMV serostatus as immune exposure information. For TCR beta chains, V- and J-gene trimming was later linked to a missense DCLRE1C variant.

The CDR3 consists of 12 residues. V was pared by 6 bases and J by 1 base, with 6 bases between. CDR1 is KGHSH and CDR2 is LQKENI in the germline V gene. As regards this clone: The antigen is undetermined.

The PCR ran on 60 Vbeta and 13 Jbeta primers. Method: immunoSEQ multiplex PCR; TCRdb's copy keeps in-frame clones and lacks some. The sample carries about 160,000 clones, around 83% recorded once. The rearrangement uses TRBV18 and TRBJ2-5; D remains ambiguous. The sequenced material came from PBMCs. The source of this sequence is a man aged 45-60 years in good health and CMV-seropositive. CDR3 loop: CASSFLQETQYF. CDR3 sequence (DNA): TGTGCCAGCTCCTTTCTCCAAGAGACCCAGTACTTC.